The 15 T cell receptor beta chains listed next were all sequenced from one sample in a study of T cell repertoires in cytomegalovirus infection. Antigen specificity for these receptors is unknown. TCRdb reprocessed the reads via MiXCR and lists one record per CDR3 protein. The table records a few hundred thousand distinct CDR3 sequences, about 40% of them present only once. The material sequenced was cultured PBMCs, taken from culture after CMV antigen stimulation. All receptors derive from a human donor in good health (CMV status not recorded). Some clones in this sample may be carry-over from other donors' samples.

The CDR3 DNA reads as TGTGCCAGCAGCAATAGCGGGGGTTGGACAGATACGCAGTATTTT. Amino acid sequence: CASSNSGGWTDTQYF. The genes are TRBV12-3 or TRBV12-4 and TRBJ2-3; TRBD2 matches 9 bases. CDR3 length: 15 amino acids. J was trimmed by 3 bases and V by 6 bases; bases with no gene match: 7.

The V call is TRBV20-1, the J call TRBJ1-3; D gene unclear. This CDR3 comprises 12 residues. Per germline, CDR1 DFQATT and CDR2 SNEGSKA (reference sequence). The V end lost 1 base, the J end lost 6 bases, and 7 bases lay between the germline ends. The CDR3 DNA follows: TGCAGTGCTAGAGCCTTTTCAAACACCATATATTTT. Amino acid sequence: CSARAFSNTIYF.

The J gene is TRBJ2-1, the V gene TRBV20-1, with 7 bases that match TRBD1. V gave up 8 bases and J gave up 6 bases; unmatched junction bases: 10. This CDR3 comprises 13 residues. Germline V gene sequence: CDR1 DFQATT, CDR2 SNEGSKA (reference sequence). CDR3 nucleotide sequence: TGCAGTTTGACAGGGAAGTTCCCCAATGAGCAGTTCTTC. It specifies CSLTGKFPNEQFF.

This chain joins TRBV7-2 and TRBJ1-1; D is unresolved. Germline assignment: CDR1 SGHTA and CDR2 FQGNSA. The V gene lost 5 bases and the J gene lost 0 bases, with 16 bases spanning the gap. The length of the CDR3 is 16 residues. DNA of the CDR3: TGTGCCAGCAGCCCCCGGCCAGGCATCATGAACACTGAAGCTTTCTTT. Translated, it gives CASSPRPGIMNTEAFF.

The V call is TRBV7-2, the J call TRBJ2-1, with D possibly TRBD2 on 5 matching bases. The V end was cut by 5 bases, the J end by 12 bases, with 11 bases between. Germline assignment: CDR1 SGHTA and CDR2 FQGNSA. The CDR3 loop spans 11 amino acids. Here the CDR3 DNA reads TGTGCCAGCAGCATTAGCGACGGGCAGTTCTTC. Encoded protein: CASSISDGQFF.

This clonotype appeared a few times. The chain employs TRBV5-5 and TRBJ2-5; a weak D match, TRBD2 (5 bases). The CDR3 spans 15 residues. The V gene's germline CDR1 is SGHKS and CDR2 YYEKEE (reference sequence). Trimming stripped 1 base from V and 5 bases from J, with 15 bases between. The CDR3 nucleotides read TGTGCCAGCAGCTTGATTTCGGGGAACGGGGAGACCCAGTACTTC. It is translated as CASSLISGNGETQYF.

In its sample, this clonotype was seen a few times. The J gene is TRBJ2-7, the V gene TRBV7-8, with D unclear. The CDR3 loop spans 13 amino acids. The germline V gene encodes CDR1 SGHVS and CDR2 FQNEAQ. V lost 5 bases, J lost 4 bases, and 12 bases lay in between. The CDR3 protein is CASSTHTLYEQYF. In DNA form, the CDR3 reads TGTGCCAGCAGCACACATACCCTTTACGAGCAGTACTTC.

In this sample, this clonotype turned up a few times. The V gene is TRBV20-1, the J gene TRBJ1-1; TRBD1 aligns across 7 bases. V lost 6 bases, J lost 3 bases, and 19 bases stayed unmatched. The CDR3 extends over 17 amino acids. Germline V gene sequence: CDR1 DFQATT, CDR2 SNEGSKA (reference sequence). CDR3 in DNA: TGCAGTGCAACCAGGGGGGATATGGGACCATGGCACACTGAAGCTTTCTTT. The encoded protein is CSATRGDMGPWHTEAFF.

This clonotype was counted between two and nine times. This rearrangement joins TRBV19 to TRBJ1-1; 9 positions agree with TRBD1. The length of the CDR3 is 15 residues. The germline gives CDR1 LNHDA, CDR2 SQIVND (reference sequence). V trimming: 1 base; J trimming: 4 bases; junction bases outside the gene matches: 4. The CDR3 DNA follows: TGTGCCAGTAGTATAGGGGGACAGGGTGCCACTGAAGCTTTCTTT. It is translated as CASSIGGQGATEAFF.

This chain connects TRBV5-4 to TRBJ2-7; a possible D gene is TRBD1 (6 bases). This CDR3 is 13 amino acids long. The ends were cut back, 6 bases at V and 2 bases at J, with 12 bases in the middle. CDR1 and CDR2 (germline): SGHNT, YYREEE (reference sequence). This CDR3 is CASTDSRTYEQYF. The CDR3 DNA sequence: TGTGCCAGCACGGACAGCCGGACCTACGAGCAGTACTTC.

This clonotype has only a few counts. The genes are TRBV6-2 or TRBV6-3 and TRBJ2-4; D unclear. Germline V gives CDR1 MNHEY, CDR2 SVGEGT. CDR3 length equals 14 residues. Trimming took 6 bases from V and 0 from J, leaving 9 bases between them. CDR3 protein: CASRLQLAKNIQYF. As DNA, the CDR3 is TGTGCCAGCAGACTACAGCTAGCCAAAAACATTCAGTACTTC.

The sample holds a few counts of this clonotype. The CDR3 DNA reads as TGTGCCAGCAGACTAAGCGGGGGTACTGAAGCTTTCTTT. This translates into CASRLSGGTEAFF. The chain links TRBV6-6 to TRBJ1-1; D perhaps matches TRBD1 (5 bases). Germline values: CDR1 MNHNY, CDR2 SVGAGI (reference sequence). Trimming removed 6 bases from V and 5 bases from J, with 13 bases in between. The CDR3 runs to 13 residues.

The genes are TRBV12-3 or TRBV12-4 and TRBJ2-2; D remains unclear. V shed 3 bases and J shed 0 bases, with 11 bases lying between them. The CDR3 loop spans 16 amino acids. CDR3 DNA: TGTGCCAGCAGTTTCCTCGGGTACGCGAACACCGGGGAGCTGTTTTTT. Translation gives CASSFLGYANTGELFF.

This clonotype was seen a handful of times. The chain joins TRBV7-2 to TRBJ2-7; TRBD1 aligns across 8 bases. From germline, CDR1 is SGHTA and CDR2 FQGNSA. The CDR3 runs to 15 residues. V gave up 4 bases and J gave up 3 bases; unmatched junction bases: 8. The CDR3 reads CASSSGVGQGYEQYF. The CDR3, as DNA: TGTGCCAGCAGCTCGGGCGTCGGACAGGGCTACGAGCAGTACTTC.

Regarding this clonotype: Germline is not matched at one junction end, which may reflect a read error. This rearrangement joins TRBV6-2 or TRBV6-3 to TRBJ1-5, with D uncertain. The CDR3 has 14 amino acids. Germline lookup yields CDR1 MNHEY and CDR2 SVGEGT. CDR3 loop: CVSKGRNSNQPQHF. Written as DNA, the CDR3 is TGTGTCAGCAAAGGGAGGAATAGCAATCAGCCCCAGCATTTT.